This T cell receptor beta chain was sequenced for a study of beta chain features in type 1 diabetes. Study results and caveats: Type 1 diabetes patients had VDJ junctions that carried fewer insertions and more deletions.

This clone was seen many times. What it recognizes is unknown. Other DNA sequences in the sample encode the same CDR3. Germline V CDR1 and CDR2: SQVTM, ANQGSEA. This CDR3 has 12 amino acids. V was clipped by 5 bases and J by 0 bases, with 7 bases between them. Since all of the isolated RNA was reverse transcribed, expressed TCRB transcripts were what got sequenced. TCRdb's copy holds only in-frame clones and misses some; the assay was immunoSEQ multiplex PCR. The sample carries roughly 140,000 clones, about 7% recorded once. What was sequenced was central memory CD4+ T cells from blood. The TCR was taken from a woman in her thirties in good health. The chain is built from TRBV29-1 and TRBJ2-5, with a weak D call TRBD1 (5 bases). Written as DNA, the CDR3 is TGCAGCGTTCAGGGTGACCAAGAGACCCAGTACTTC. It yields the protein CSVQGDQETQYF.